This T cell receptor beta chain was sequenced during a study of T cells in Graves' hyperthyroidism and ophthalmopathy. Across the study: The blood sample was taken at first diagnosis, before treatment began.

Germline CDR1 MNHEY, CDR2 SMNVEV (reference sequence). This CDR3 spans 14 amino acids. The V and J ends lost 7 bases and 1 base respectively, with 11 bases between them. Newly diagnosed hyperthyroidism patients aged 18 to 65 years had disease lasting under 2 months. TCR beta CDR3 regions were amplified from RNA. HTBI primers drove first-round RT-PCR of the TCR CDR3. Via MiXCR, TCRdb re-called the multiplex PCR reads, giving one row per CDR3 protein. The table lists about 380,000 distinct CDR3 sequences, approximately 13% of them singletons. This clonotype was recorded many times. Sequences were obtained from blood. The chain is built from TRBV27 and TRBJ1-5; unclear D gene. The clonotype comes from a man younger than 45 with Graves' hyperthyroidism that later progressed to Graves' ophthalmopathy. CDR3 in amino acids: CASKWPRSNQPQHF. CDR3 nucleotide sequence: TGTGCCAGCAAGTGGCCCAGGAGCAATCAGCCCCAGCATTTT.